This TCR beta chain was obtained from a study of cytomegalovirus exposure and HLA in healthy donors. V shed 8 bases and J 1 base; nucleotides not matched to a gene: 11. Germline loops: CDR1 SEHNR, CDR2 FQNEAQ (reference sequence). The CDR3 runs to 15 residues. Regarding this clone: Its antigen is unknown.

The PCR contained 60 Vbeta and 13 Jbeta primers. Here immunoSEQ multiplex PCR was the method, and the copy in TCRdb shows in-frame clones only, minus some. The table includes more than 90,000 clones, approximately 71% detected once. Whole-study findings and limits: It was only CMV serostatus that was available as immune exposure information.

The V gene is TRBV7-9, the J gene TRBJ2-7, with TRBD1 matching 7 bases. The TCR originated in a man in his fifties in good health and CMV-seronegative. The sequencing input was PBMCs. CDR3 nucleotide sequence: TGTGCCAGCGGGAGCACGAGGGGGCGGTCCTACGAGCAGTACTTC. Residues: CASGSTRGRSYEQYF.